The 27 T cell receptor beta chains presented below share a single source sample, sequenced in a study of blood T cell repertoires in COVID-19. This table comes from immunoSEQ multiplex PCR, and its TCRdb copy is limited to in-frame clones, with some not included. The table shows 200,000 to 250,000 clones, with roughly 82% occurring only once. Material: peripheral blood. The receptors originated from a woman aged 80 or over with active or convalescent COVID-19.

This chain uses TRBV20-1 with TRBJ2-7; TRBD1 matches 8 bases. Losses at the gene ends were 3 bases for V and 7 bases for J; bases not matched to a gene: 8. Per germline, CDR1 DFQATT and CDR2 SNEGSKA (reference sequence). The CDR3 has 13 residues. The CDR3 DNA sequence: TGCAGTGCTAGTTTCAGGGGGCTATTAGAGCAGTACTTC. This encodes CSASFRGLLEQYF.

This chain joins TRBV6-5 and TRBJ2-7; D uncertain. Per the germline V gene, CDR1 is MNHEY and CDR2 is SVGAGI. Trimming removed 6 bases at V and 6 bases at J, with 9 bases between. The length of the CDR3 is 11 residues. The CDR3 nucleotides are TGTGCCAGCAGCGACTCGGGCGAGCAGTACTTC. Protein: CASSDSGEQYF.

The chain employs TRBV4-2 and TRBJ1-6, with D unresolved. Germline V CDR1 and CDR2: LGHNA, YNFKEQ. CDR3 size: 17 residues. V lost 0 bases, J lost 4 bases, and 13 bases lay in between. CDR3 in amino acids: CASSQDGTSSYNSPLHF. CDR3 nucleotide sequence: TGTGCCAGCAGCCAAGATGGCACCTCTAGTTATAATTCACCCCTCCACTTT.

This sequence joins TRBV5-6 and TRBJ1-2; 12 nucleotides line up with TRBD1. The CDR3 covers 15 residues. Per germline, CDR1 SGHDT and CDR2 YYEEEE. V gave up 4 bases and J gave up 7 bases; unmatched junction bases: 8. The CDR3 nucleotides are TGTGCCAGCAGCGAAGGAGGGACAGGGGGCGTTGGCTACACCTTC. It translates to CASSEGGTGGVGYTF.

This clone was recorded once. The V gene is TRBV3-1 (or the pseudogene TRBV3-2), the J gene TRBJ1-2, with D maybe TRBD1 (5 bases). The CDR3 length is 14 residues. V lost 4 bases and J lost 4, with 13 bases in between. Germline CDR1 reads LGHDT; CDR2 reads YNNKEL (reference sequence). CDR3 region: CASSLRQGSYGYTF. The CDR3 DNA reads as TGTGCCAGCAGCCTCAGGCAGGGTTCCTATGGCTACACCTTC.

This clone was recorded only once. V and J are TRBV3-1 (or the pseudogene TRBV3-2) and TRBJ2-2; 13 bases agree with TRBD2. Per germline, CDR1 LGHDT and CDR2 YNNKEL (reference sequence). The CDR3 is 16 amino acids. V lost 1 base and J lost 8; bases outside the gene matches: 4. The CDR3 here is CASSQGTSGSRGELFF. DNA for the CDR3: TGTGCCAGCAGCCAAGGGACTAGCGGGAGTCGGGGGGAGCTGTTTTTT.

This chain links TRBV29-1 with TRBJ1-2; 7 bases are shared with TRBD1. Trimming cost V 4 bases and J 8 bases; bases outside gene matches: 10. The V gene's germline CDR1 is SQVTM and CDR2 ANQGSEA. This CDR3 has 13 amino acids. The CDR3: CSVARDRPYGYTF. The CDR3 region has the DNA TGCAGCGTTGCCCGGGACAGACCCTACGGCTACACCTTC.

CDR3 coding DNA: TGCGCCAGCAGCCTGAGATCACAGGGTAGTCCCGGGGAGCTGTTTTTT. Its translation: CASSLRSQGSPGELFF. This chain connects TRBV5-1 to TRBJ2-2; D might be TRBD1 (6 bases). The CDR3 extends over 16 amino acids. Germline V lookup: CDR1 SGHRS, CDR2 YFSETQ. The V end lost 4 bases, the J end lost 6 bases, and 19 bases lay between the germline ends.

This chain uses TRBV15 with TRBJ2-7; 7 positions match TRBD1. Per the germline V gene, CDR1 is LNHNV and CDR2 is YYDKDF (reference sequence). Germline trimming cut 5 bases from V and 3 bases from J; bases unmatched to any gene: 13. The CDR3 spans 16 residues. CDR3 sequence: CATSPGGSDRVYEQYF. The DNA of the CDR3 is TGTGCCACCAGCCCAGGAGGCTCAGACAGGGTCTACGAGCAGTACTTC.

This chain joins TRBV6-4 and TRBJ2-1; TRBD1 is a possible D gene (6 bases). Trimming pared 6 bases from V and 4 bases from J, leaving 16 bases between. The CDR3 length is 15 residues. Germline lookup yields CDR1 MRHNA and CDR2 SNTAGT. CDR3 amino acids: CASSEQGREYNEQFF. Here the CDR3 DNA reads TGTGCCAGCAGCGAACAGGGCCGAGAGTACAATGAGCAGTTCTTC.

The sample holds a few counts of this clone. The V gene is TRBV6-5, the J gene TRBJ1-1; D call uncertain. Germline V gives CDR1 MNHEY, CDR2 SVGAGI. CDR3 length: 15 amino acids. The V and J ends lost 0 bases and 4 bases respectively, with 12 bases between them. The CDR3 DNA reads as TGTGCCAGCAGTTACTCAAGGGCTGGAGGCACTGAAGCTTTCTTT. It translates to CASSYSRAGGTEAFF.

This chain uses TRBV5-1 with TRBJ2-5, with 7 nucleotides matching TRBD1. Germline-derived CDR1 and CDR2 are SGHRS and YFSETQ. The CDR3 consists of 15 residues. After removal of 0 bases from V and 3 bases from J, the junction contained 5 bases not matched to a gene. The CDR3 coding sequence is TGCGCCAGCAGCTTGGCCACGACAGGGAAAGAGACCCAGTACTTC. Translated, it gives CASSLATTGKETQYF.

V usage is TRBV5-1 and J usage is TRBJ2-5, with D hard to call. Trimming took 5 bases from V and 3 from J, leaving 5 bases between them. This CDR3 is 11 amino acids long. Germline V gene lookup returns CDR1 SGHRS and CDR2 YFSETQ. CDR3 region: CASRSEETQYF. The CDR3, as DNA: TGCGCCAGCAGGAGTGAAGAGACCCAGTACTTC.

The chain couples TRBV28 to TRBJ1-2; perhaps TRBD1 as D (6 bases). In germline, CDR1 is MDHEN, CDR2 SYDVKM. Trimming stripped 2 bases from V and 10 bases from J, with 20 bases between. CDR3 size: 15 residues. CDR3 bases: TGTGCCAGCAGTTTAGAGGACCCTATACAGGGTTACTACACCTTC. Translating it yields CASSLEDPIQGYYTF.

The rearrangement joins TRBV20-1 to TRBJ1-5; D is unclear. The germline CDR1 and CDR2 sequences are DFQATT and SNEGSKA (reference sequence). This CDR3 contains 13 residues. V was trimmed by 3 bases and J by 3 bases, leaving 9 bases between them. CDR3 amino acids: CSASAGVNQPQHF. DNA of the CDR3: TGCAGTGCTAGTGCGGGAGTCAATCAGCCCCAGCATTTT.

The J gene is TRBJ2-2, the V gene TRBV5-1; D may be TRBD2 (5 bases). Germline CDR1 reads SGHRS; CDR2 reads YFSETQ. Trimming removed 4 bases at V and 2 bases at J, with 15 bases between. This CDR3 comprises 16 residues. CDR3: CASSHGLGGNTGELFF. The DNA of the CDR3 is TGCGCCAGCAGCCACGGGCTAGGAGGAAACACCGGGGAGCTGTTTTTT.

This chain links TRBV10-1 with TRBJ1-6; no clear D. Germline values: CDR1 WNHNN, CDR2 SYGVQD (reference sequence). V shed 11 bases and J shed 5 bases, with 13 bases lying between them. The CDR3 runs 13 residues. The CDR3 loop reads CASSDRNNSPLHF. In DNA form, the CDR3 reads TGCGCCTCCAGCGACCGGAATAATTCACCCCTCCACTTT.

V usage is TRBV5-4 and J usage is TRBJ2-2, with TRBD2 matching over 8 bases. The CDR3 sequence is 17 residues long. Germline V CDR1 and CDR2: SGHNT, YYREEE (reference sequence). Trimming removed 4 bases from V and 0 bases from J; junction bases left unmatched: 8. Here the CDR3 DNA reads TGTGCCAGCAGCAAGCCGGGACTAGGGGCGAACACCGGGGAGCTGTTTTTT. Residues: CASSKPGLGANTGELFF.

The chain combines TRBV5-1 with TRBJ1-6, with 9 bases that match TRBD1. With 3 bases clipped from V and 12 bases from J, the junction kept 10 bases outside the gene matches. The CDR3 loop spans 15 amino acids. CDR1 is SGHRS and CDR2 is YFSETQ in the germline V gene. CDR3 sequence reads: CASSSAGTGILPLHF. CDR3 nucleotides: TGCGCCAGCAGCTCAGCCGGGACAGGGATTTTACCCCTCCACTTT.

V gene TRBV10-2 combines with J gene TRBJ2-5; 10 positions match TRBD2. V gave up 9 bases and J gave up 2 bases; unmatched junction bases: 6. Germline V gene data show CDR1 as WSHSY and CDR2 as SAAADI. The CDR3 is 14 residues long. In nucleotides, the CDR3 is TGCGCCAGTTCCCCTAGCGGGAGACAAGAGACCCAGTACTTC. Translation gives CASSPSGRQETQYF.

The chain has TRBV6-1 and TRBJ2-3; 9 bases line up with TRBD2. The CDR3 has 16 residues. Per the germline V gene, CDR1 is MNHNS and CDR2 is SASEGT. J lost 4 bases, V lost 2 bases, and 7 bases had no gene match. The CDR3 here is CASSEWASGISDTQYF. CDR3 in DNA: TGTGCCAGCAGTGAATGGGCTAGCGGGATTTCAGATACGCAGTATTTT.

The genes are TRBV6-5 and TRBJ2-5, with D maybe TRBD1 (5 bases). Germline values: CDR1 MNHEY, CDR2 SVGAGI. The CDR3 length is 13 residues. V lost 6 bases and J 8 bases, leaving 16 bases between the germline ends. The CDR3: CASRQQGQGTQYF. The CDR3 DNA is TGTGCCAGCAGGCAGCAAGGACAAGGAACCCAGTACTTC.

This sequence joins TRBV29-1 and TRBJ2-7; 8 bases line up with TRBD2. The CDR3 is made up of 13 amino acids. Germline V gene sequence: CDR1 SQVTM, CDR2 ANQGSEA. The V gene end was trimmed by 6 bases and the J gene end by 2 bases; junction bases not matched to a gene: 6. CDR3 region: CSVDSGAAYEQYF. The CDR3 DNA reads TGCAGCGTGGATAGCGGGGCAGCCTACGAGCAGTACTTC.

The table lists this clone with a count of one. The genes are TRBV5-1 and TRBJ2-7, with TRBD2 matching 9 bases. This CDR3 has 19 residues. The trim removed 1 base at V and 0 bases at J, leaving 14 bases unmatched. The V gene's germline CDR1 is SGHRS and CDR2 YFSETQ. CDR3 sequence (DNA): TGCGCCAGCAGCTTGTCCGGGACAGTCCTAGCGGGGCACTCCTACGAGCAGTACTTC. Its translation: CASSLSGTVLAGHSYEQYF.

The rearrangement joins TRBV3-1 (or the pseudogene TRBV3-2) to TRBJ2-5; weak D call: TRBD2 (5 bases). V lost 0 bases and J lost 5, with 19 bases in between. Germline assignment: CDR1 LGHDT and CDR2 YNNKEL (reference sequence). There are 17 residues in the CDR3. The CDR3 spells CASSQDRRTGKRETQYF. As DNA, the CDR3 is TGTGCCAGCAGCCAAGATCGGAGGACGGGGAAACGGGAGACCCAGTACTTC.

The V call is TRBV7-2, the J call TRBJ2-7, with TRBD1 matching over 9 bases. The germline V gene encodes CDR1 SGHTA and CDR2 FQGNSA. The CDR3 spans 14 residues. J lost 3 bases, V lost 4 bases, and 4 bases had no gene match. The CDR3 reads CASSSGTGYYEQYF. In nucleotides, the CDR3 is TGTGCCAGCAGCTCCGGGACAGGGTACTACGAGCAGTACTTC.

The chain combines TRBV2 with TRBJ2-5; weak D call: TRBD2 (5 bases). Germline assignment: CDR1 SNHLY and CDR2 FYNNEI. This CDR3 has 15 amino acids. Trimming took off 1 base at V and 5 bases at J, with 14 bases between the two ends. The CDR3 here is CASSEVGLPKETQYF. For the CDR3, the DNA is TGTGCCAGCAGTGAAGTTGGACTGCCGAAGGAGACCCAGTACTTC.